The 8 T cell receptor beta chains below all came from one sample that was sequenced in a study of CD4 T cells in relation to SARS-CoV-2 and coronaviruses. TCRdb's table, derived via immunoSEQ multiplex PCR, lists solely in-frame clones and lacks some. The profile shows 13,000 or so clones, less than 80% of them singletons. Unexposed donor CD4+ T cells date from 2011-2018, before the COVID-19 pandemic. CD4+ T cells were isolated from the cells after around 11 days of culture. Antigen specificity for these receptors is unknown. What was sequenced was CD4+ T cells from PBMCs, cultured in vitro. These receptors came from a human donor in good health.

The chain employs TRBV28 and TRBJ2-7; D unclear. The CDR3 has 15 amino acids. The germline V gene has CDR1 MDHEN and CDR2 SYDVKM. The germline V and J ends were trimmed by 3 bases and 4 bases, with 16 bases remaining between them. Written as DNA, the CDR3 is TGTGCCAGCAGTTTTATCCGGGCCTCTACGTACGAGCAGTACTTC. Amino acids: CASSFIRASTYEQYF.

This rearrangement joins TRBV7-2 to TRBJ2-3; D gene unclear. Germline V lookup: CDR1 SGHTA, CDR2 FQGNSA. Trimming took 4 bases from V and 5 from J, leaving 7 bases between them. This CDR3 has 12 amino acids. This CDR3 is CASSSRIDTQYF. For the CDR3, the DNA is TGTGCCAGCAGCTCCCGTATAGATACGCAGTATTTT.

This clone has a single count. The rearrangement links TRBV5-1 to TRBJ2-1; the D gene could be TRBD1 or TRBD2 (6 bases each). This CDR3 is built from 15 residues. Per the germline V gene, CDR1 is SGHRS and CDR2 is YFSETQ. V lost 4 bases, J lost 6 bases, and 17 bases lay in between. This chain's CDR3 is CASSLMAGEANEQFF. The CDR3 coding sequence is TGCGCCAGCAGCCTGATGGCAGGGGAGGCCAATGAGCAGTTCTTC.

In this sample, this clone turned up a few times. The chain uses TRBV6-5 and TRBJ2-1, with D uncertain. In germline, CDR1 is MNHEY, CDR2 SVGAGI. The CDR3 has 11 amino acids. Deletions cut 4 bases from V and 8 bases from J, with 6 bases between. Written as DNA, the CDR3 is TGTGCCAGCAGTTTGGCTCATGAGCAGTTCTTC. This translates into CASSLAHEQFF.

V and J are TRBV5-1 and TRBJ1-2; a weak D match, TRBD1 (6 bases). The CDR3 has 14 residues. Trimming took 4 bases from V and 4 from J, leaving 14 bases between them. From germline, CDR1 is SGHRS and CDR2 YFSETQ. DNA of the CDR3: TGCGCCAGCAGCCCCGGGACAACGGCCTATGGCTACACCTTC. Translated: CASSPGTTAYGYTF.

This clone showed up just a few times. The rearrangement links TRBV5-8 to TRBJ1-5; D not resolved. Trimming took off 1 base at V and 0 bases at J, with 8 bases between the two ends. The germline V gene encodes CDR1 SGHTS and CDR2 YDEGEE. The CDR3 is 15 amino acids. CDR3 in amino acids: CASSLHLSSNQPQHF. The CDR3 nucleotides are TGTGCCAGCAGCTTGCACCTGTCTAGCAATCAGCCCCAGCATTTT.

This clone has a handful of counts. The gene calls are TRBV6-6 and TRBJ1-5; D unresolved. Trimming removed 8 bases from V and 0 bases from J, with 8 bases in between. The CDR3 is 13 residues long. CDR1 and CDR2 from the germline V gene are MNHNY and SVGAGI (reference sequence). In DNA form, the CDR3 reads TGTGCCAGCGGGAGTTATAGCAATCAGCCCCAGCATTTT. It codes for CASGSYSNQPQHF.

This clone has a handful of counts. The chain uses TRBV19 and TRBJ1-2, with 8 positions matching TRBD1. Germline V CDR1 and CDR2: LNHDA, SQIVND (reference sequence). J was trimmed by 7 bases and V by 6 bases; bases with no gene match: 7. The CDR3 totals 13 residues. DNA of the CDR3: TGTGCCAGTAGCCGTACAGGACAGGGTGGCTACACCTTC. It yields the protein CASSRTGQGGYTF.